This T cell receptor (beta chain) was documented in a study of CD8+ T cells in alopecia areata. Study in general: Tofacitinib administration persisted for 6 to 18 months, succeeded by 6 months off drug.

Both peripheral blood and punch biopsies of lesional scalp skin were obtained from patients who had alopecia areata. TCR sequencing used cDNA made by reverse transcription of extracted RNA. Profiled with immunoSEQ multiplex PCR; TCRdb holds only in-frame clones, not every one. Here the sample spans some 210,000 clones, approximately 61% being singletons. The germline V gene has CDR1 SQVTM and CDR2 ANQGSEA. Trimming stripped 5 bases from V and 3 bases from J, with 7 bases between. The CDR3 is 11 amino acids. The chain has TRBV29-1 and TRBJ1-1; D gene ambiguous. The sequencing used CD4+ T cells sorted from blood, collected at week 0. The sequence derives from a human donor with alopecia areata. CDR3 nucleotide sequence: TGCAGCGTTAAACAGTACACTGAAGCTTTCTTT. Protein product: CSVKQYTEAFF. Using reference TRBV29-1 and TRBJ1-1 for the parts outside the CDR3, the full variable domain is SAVISQKPSRDICQRGTSLTIQCQVDSQVTMMFWYRQQPGQSLTLIATANQGSEATYESGFVIDKFPISRPNLTFSTLTVSNMSPEDSSIYLCSVKQYTEAFFGQGTRLTVV.